The 21 T cell receptor beta chains listed next were all sequenced from one sample in a study of T cells in Graves' hyperthyroidism and ophthalmopathy. Amplification yielded TCR beta CDR3 regions, with RNA transcripts as the source. The TCR CDR3 was amplified in a first-round RT-PCR using the HTBI primer set. TCRdb itself ran the multiplex PCR reads through MiXCR, one entry per CDR3 protein. The sample has some 740,000 distinct CDR3 sequences; approximately 15% are singletons. The sequenced sample was blood. Receptor source: a woman younger than 35 with Graves' hyperthyroidism.

This clonotype has a count of ten or more. The chain links TRBV20-1 to TRBJ1-3; TRBD1 matches 9 bases. Per the germline V gene, CDR1 is DFQATT and CDR2 is SNEGSKA (reference sequence). Germline trimming cut 2 bases from V and 0 bases from J; bases unmatched to any gene: 14. There are 19 residues in the CDR3. The CDR3 loop is CSARPFRQGVTYSGNTIYF. For the CDR3, the DNA is TGCAGTGCTAGACCGTTCAGACAGGGGGTAACGTACTCTGGAAACACCATATATTTT.

There are many counts of this clonotype. The chain links TRBV28 to TRBJ1-5; D gene uncertain. V was clipped by 5 bases and J by 4 bases, with 3 bases between them. This CDR3 contains 11 residues. The V gene's germline CDR1 is MDHEN and CDR2 SYDVKM. DNA of the CDR3: TGTGCCAGCAGTCCTAATCAGCCCCAGCATTTT. Amino acids: CASSPNQPQHF.

This clonotype has a count of ten or more. The chain has TRBV20-1 and TRBJ2-5; 7 bases agree with TRBD2. This CDR3 has 12 residues. Germline CDR1 DFQATT, CDR2 SNEGSKA (reference sequence). V shed 3 bases, J shed 4 bases, and the junction held 2 bases outside the gene matches. In nucleotides, the CDR3 is TGCAGTGCTAGGGGGGGGGTAGAGACCCAGTACTTC. Its protein is CSARGGVETQYF.

This clonotype was seen ten or more times. J is TRBJ2-5 and V is TRBV5-6; possibly TRBD2 for D (5 bases). Trimming removed 0 bases from V and 5 bases from J, with 11 bases in between. The CDR3 length is 14 residues. The germline V gene encodes CDR1 SGHDT and CDR2 YYEEEE. For the CDR3, the DNA is TGTGCCAGCAGCTTGGCCGAGGGAGTGGAGACCCAGTACTTC. Translating it yields CASSLAEGVETQYF.

This clonotype has more than one count but fewer than ten. The J gene is TRBJ2-3, the V gene TRBV7-9; D remains ambiguous. Germline V lookup: CDR1 SEHNR, CDR2 FQNEAQ (reference sequence). Trimming pared 6 bases from V and 2 bases from J, leaving 21 bases between. This CDR3 has 17 amino acids. The CDR3 loop reads CASSRGPGARVTDTQYF. The DNA for the CDR3 is TGTGCCAGCAGTCGAGGACCGGGCGCTCGAGTCACAGATACGCAGTATTTT.

This clonotype was observed at least ten times. The rearrangement uses TRBV6-2 or TRBV6-3 and TRBJ2-2; TRBD1 matches 8 bases. After removal of 2 bases from V and 1 base from J, the junction contained 9 bases not matched to a gene. CDR1 MNHEY and CDR2 SVGEGT come from the germline V gene. CDR3 length: 18 residues. The CDR3 DNA reads as TGTGCCAGCAGTTACACCCGGATCGACAGGGGGAACACCGGGGAGCTGTTTTTT. This gives the protein CASSYTRIDRGNTGELFF.

This clonotype was found many times. In DNA, the CDR3 is TGTGCCTGGAGTACGACAGTAGCGGGAGTAACCTTCAATGAGCAGTTCTTC. This encodes CAWSTTVAGVTFNEQFF. The chain is built from TRBV30 and TRBJ2-1; the match to TRBD2 covers 9 bases. Germline loops: CDR1 GTSNPN, CDR2 SVGIG (reference sequence). CDR3 length equals 17 residues. With 2 bases clipped from V and 6 bases from J, the junction kept 14 bases outside the gene matches. Complete variable domain (other parts from reference TRBV30 and TRBJ2-1): SQTIHQWPATLVQPVGSPLSLECTVEGTSNPNLYWYRQAAGRGLQLLFYSVGIGQISSEVPQNLSASRPQDRQFILSSKKLLLSDSGFYLCAWSTTVAGVTFNEQFFGPGTRLTVL.

The CDR3 reads CASSDSRGWGNQPQHF. The CDR3 DNA sequence: TGTGCCAGCAGTGACTCGAGGGGATGGGGCAATCAGCCCCAGCATTTT. The rearrangement links TRBV2 to TRBJ1-5, with D possibly TRBD1 on 5 matching bases. In germline, CDR1 is SNHLY, CDR2 FYNNEI. The CDR3 consists of 16 residues. The germline V and J ends were trimmed by 3 bases and 2 bases, with 14 bases remaining between them.

The V call is TRBV19, the J call TRBJ1-5, with D possibly TRBD1 on 6 matching bases. Trimming removed 2 bases at V and 10 bases at J, with 15 bases between. This CDR3 spans 14 amino acids. Germline lookup yields CDR1 LNHDA and CDR2 SQIVND (reference sequence). CDR3 region: CASSIRGGGYPQHF. In DNA, the CDR3 is TGTGCCAGTAGTATACGGGGAGGGGGGTACCCCCAGCATTTT.

This clonotype was seen a few times. A read error may be the cause here, since a much bigger clone is one base away. The chain couples TRBV11-2 to TRBJ2-5; perhaps TRBD1 as D (7 bases). Gene TRBJ2-1 matches the end of the DNA better, so the J call may be wrong. Looked up from germline, CDR1 is SGHAT and CDR2 is FQNNGV. The CDR3 spans 15 residues. The CDR3 loop is CASTTWQGGQETQFF. CDR3 DNA: TGTGCCAGCACCACTTGGCAGGGGGGTCAAGAGACCCAGTTCTTC.

V and J are TRBV7-9 and TRBJ2-3, with 11 nucleotides matching TRBD2. V was clipped by 4 bases and J by 2 bases; unmatched bases: 11. The CDR3 length is 18 residues. Germline values: CDR1 SEHNR, CDR2 FQNEAQ (reference sequence). CDR3 protein: CASSSPHGTSGYTDTQYF. As DNA, the CDR3 is TGTGCCAGCAGCTCTCCCCACGGGACTAGCGGATACACAGATACGCAGTATTTT. Together with reference TRBV7-9 and TRBJ2-3, the CDR3 gives the full variable domain: DTGVSQNPRHKITKRGQNVTFRCDPISEHNRLYWYRQTLGQGPEFLTYFQNEAQLEKSRLLSDRFSAERPKGSFSTLEIQRTEQGDSAMYLCASSSPHGTSGYTDTQYFGPGTRLTVL.

There are a few counts of this clonotype. The chain employs TRBV20-1 and TRBJ1-1, with D perhaps matching TRBD1 (5 bases). CDR3 length equals 15 residues. Trimming shortened V by 2 bases and J by 6 bases, and 19 bases separated the two germline ends. Germline V gives CDR1 DFQATT, CDR2 SNEGSKA (reference sequence). The CDR3 is CSARSQGAPAPEAFF. DNA of the CDR3: TGCAGTGCTAGATCTCAGGGTGCTCCTGCTCCTGAAGCTTTCTTT.

This clonotype occurred a few times. The J gene is TRBJ1-1, the V gene TRBV6-1; tentatively, D is TRBD1 (6 bases). This CDR3 spans 13 amino acids. Germline CDR1 is MNHNS and CDR2 is SASEGT. Trimming removed 1 base at V and 4 bases at J, with 7 bases between. CDR3 DNA sequence: TGTGCCAGCAGTGAAGGGGGGGCCACTGAAGCTTTCTTT. Protein product: CASSEGGATEAFF.

This chain joins TRBV12-3 or TRBV12-4 and TRBJ2-1; 12 bases agree with TRBD2. The CDR3 is 15 residues long. V dropped 4 bases and J dropped 5; count of bases not matched to a gene: 3. CDR3 amino acids: CASSSTSGRDNEQFF. CDR3 DNA sequence: TGTGCCAGCAGTTCGACTAGCGGGAGAGACAATGAGCAGTTCTTC.

The V gene is TRBV28, the J gene TRBJ2-1, with 10 bases aligning to TRBD2. V trimming: 3 bases; J trimming: 9 bases; junction bases outside the gene matches: 5. The length of the CDR3 is 14 residues. Germline CDR1 MDHEN, CDR2 SYDVKM. CDR3: CASSLLAGVAEQFF. The CDR3 nucleotides read TGTGCCAGCAGTTTGCTAGCGGGAGTTGCTGAGCAGTTCTTC. Filled out from reference TRBV28 and TRBJ2-1, the complete variable domain reads DVKVTQSSRYLVKRTGEKVFLECVQDMDHENMFWYRQDPGLGLRLIYFSYDVKMKEKGDIPEGYSVSREKKERFSLILESASTNQTSMYLCASSLLAGVAEQFFGPGTRLTVL.

This chain connects TRBV5-6 to TRBJ1-2; TRBD1 might be the D (5 bases). CDR1 and CDR2 from the germline V gene are SGHDT and YYEEEE. Trimming shortened V by 4 bases and J by 7 bases, and 17 bases separated the two germline ends. The CDR3 consists of 14 residues. Here the CDR3 DNA reads TGTGCCAGCAGCCCGTGGACGGGGACTGGTGGCTACACCTTC. Translated: CASSPWTGTGGYTF.

The chain couples TRBV11-2 to TRBJ2-2; the D gene could be TRBD1 or TRBD2 (6 bases each). Trimming shortened V by 5 bases and J by 0 bases, and 25 bases separated the two germline ends. Germline assignment: CDR1 SGHAT and CDR2 FQNNGV. The CDR3 sequence is 20 residues long. In DNA form, the CDR3 reads TGTGCCAGCAGCCCCCCCCGGGGGCGCGCGGGACCAGCGAACACCGGGGAGCTGTTTTTT. This sequence encodes CASSPPRGRAGPANTGELFF.

V gene TRBV20-1 combines with J gene TRBJ2-5; possible D gene TRBD2, 5 bases. Trimming cost V 3 bases and J 0 bases, with 11 bases left between them. CDR3 size: 14 residues. From germline, CDR1 is DFQATT and CDR2 SNEGSKA (reference sequence). CDR3: CSASLPDYQETQYF. CDR3 DNA: TGCAGTGCTAGCCTACCGGACTACCAAGAGACCCAGTACTTC.

The V gene is TRBV20-1, the J gene TRBJ2-1, with D hard to call. This CDR3 has 13 residues. V was cut by 0 bases and J by 5 bases, with 8 bases left in between. In germline, CDR1 is DFQATT, CDR2 SNEGSKA (reference sequence). In nucleotides, the CDR3 is TGCAGTGCTAGAGATACCTTTAACAATGAGCAGTTCTTC. It is translated as CSARDTFNNEQFF.

V usage is TRBV6-2 or TRBV6-3 and J usage is TRBJ2-1, with D perhaps matching TRBD2 (6 bases). The CDR3 consists of 16 residues. From germline, CDR1 is MNHEY and CDR2 SVGEGT. The V gene lost 6 bases and the J gene lost 0 bases, with 15 bases spanning the gap. CDR3 DNA: TGTGCCAGCAGGCCTCCCGGGACTTTCTCCTACAATGAGCAGTTCTTC. Amino acid sequence: CASRPPGTFSYNEQFF.

In this sample, this clonotype turned up many times. The rearrangement links TRBV15 to TRBJ2-1; TRBD2 agrees at 10 bases. The CDR3 extends over 15 amino acids. V gave up 1 base and J gave up 8 bases; unmatched junction bases: 5. In germline, CDR1 is LNHNV, CDR2 YYDKDF (reference sequence). The CDR3 nucleotides are TGTGCCACCAGCAGAGTGGCTAGCGGGAGAGATGAGCAGTTCTTC. Translating gives CATSRVASGRDEQFF. Full variable domain (remainder filled in from reference TRBV15 and TRBJ2-1): DAMVIQNPRYQVTQFGKPVTLSCSQTLNHNVMYWYQQKSSQAPKLLFHYYDKDFNNEADTPDNFQSRRPNTSFCFLDIRSPGLGDTAMYLCATSRVASGRDEQFFGPGTRLTVL.